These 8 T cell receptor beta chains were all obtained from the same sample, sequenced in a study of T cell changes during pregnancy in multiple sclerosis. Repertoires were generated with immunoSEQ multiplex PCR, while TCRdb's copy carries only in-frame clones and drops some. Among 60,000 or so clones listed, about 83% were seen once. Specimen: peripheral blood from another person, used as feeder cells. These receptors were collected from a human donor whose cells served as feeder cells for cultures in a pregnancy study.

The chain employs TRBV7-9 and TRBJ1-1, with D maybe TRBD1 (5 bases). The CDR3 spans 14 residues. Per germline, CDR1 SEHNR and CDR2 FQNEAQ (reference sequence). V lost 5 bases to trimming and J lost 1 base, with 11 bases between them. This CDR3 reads CASSVGTANTEAFF. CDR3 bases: TGTGCCAGCAGCGTAGGGACGGCGAACACTGAAGCTTTCTTT.

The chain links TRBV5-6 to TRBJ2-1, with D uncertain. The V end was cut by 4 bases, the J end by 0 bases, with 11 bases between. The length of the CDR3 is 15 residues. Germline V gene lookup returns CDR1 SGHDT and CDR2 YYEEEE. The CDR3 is CASSREPGSYNEQFF. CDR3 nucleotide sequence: TGTGCCAGCAGCCGCGAGCCGGGCTCCTACAATGAGCAGTTCTTC. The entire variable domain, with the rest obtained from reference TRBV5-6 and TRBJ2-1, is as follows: DAGVTQSPTHLIKTRGQQVTLRCSPKSGHDTVSWYQQALGQGPQFIFQYYEEEERQRGNFPDRFSGHQFPNYSSELNVNALLLGDSALYLCASSREPGSYNEQFFGPGTRLTVL.

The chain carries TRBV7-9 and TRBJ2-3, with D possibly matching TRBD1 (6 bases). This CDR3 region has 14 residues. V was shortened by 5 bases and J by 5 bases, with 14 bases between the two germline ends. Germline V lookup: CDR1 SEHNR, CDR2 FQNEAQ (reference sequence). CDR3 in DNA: TGTGCCAGCAGCACCACAGGGACCATAGATACGCAGTATTTT. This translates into CASSTTGTIDTQYF. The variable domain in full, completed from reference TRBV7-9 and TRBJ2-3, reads DTGVSQNPRHKITKRGQNVTFRCDPISEHNRLYWYRQTLGQGPEFLTYFQNEAQLEKSRLLSDRFSAERPKGSFSTLEIQRTEQGDSAMYLCASSTTGTIDTQYFGPGTRLTVL.

The CDR3 here is CASSDPDTGYEQYF. The CDR3 DNA is TGTGCCAGCAGTGATCCGGACACAGGTTACGAGCAGTACTTC. The chain employs TRBV2 and TRBJ2-7; D possibly corresponds to TRBD1 (5 bases). Germline V gene data show CDR1 as SNHLY and CDR2 as FYNNEI. This CDR3 has 14 amino acids. V lost 3 bases and J lost 4, with 13 bases in between.

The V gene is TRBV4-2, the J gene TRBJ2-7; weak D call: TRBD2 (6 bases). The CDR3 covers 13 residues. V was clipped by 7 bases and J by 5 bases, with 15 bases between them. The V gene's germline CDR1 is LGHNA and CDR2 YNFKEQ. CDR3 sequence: CASTGLGEDEQYF. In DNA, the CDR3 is TGTGCCAGCACAGGACTGGGGGAGGACGAGCAGTACTTC.

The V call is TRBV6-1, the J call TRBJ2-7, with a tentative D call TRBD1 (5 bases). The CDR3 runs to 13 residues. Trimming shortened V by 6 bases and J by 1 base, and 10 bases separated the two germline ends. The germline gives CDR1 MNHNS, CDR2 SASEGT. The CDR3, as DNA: TGTGCCAGCAGAGAGACAGAGTCCTACGAGCAGTACTTC. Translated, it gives CASRETESYEQYF.

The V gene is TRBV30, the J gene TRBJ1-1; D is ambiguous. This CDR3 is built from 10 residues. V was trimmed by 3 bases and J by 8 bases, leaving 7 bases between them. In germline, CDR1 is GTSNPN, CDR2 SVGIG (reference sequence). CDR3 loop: CAWSGAEAFF. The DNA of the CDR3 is TGTGCCTGGAGCGGAGCGGAAGCTTTCTTT.

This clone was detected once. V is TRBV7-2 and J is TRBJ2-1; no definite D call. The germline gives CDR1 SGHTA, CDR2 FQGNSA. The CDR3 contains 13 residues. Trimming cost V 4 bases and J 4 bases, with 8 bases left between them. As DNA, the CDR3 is TGTGCCAGCAGCTGGATGGTTTACAATGAGCAGTTCTTC. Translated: CASSWMVYNEQFF.